The T cell receptor (beta chain) described here comes from a study of T cell responses to AZD1222 COVID-19 vaccine. The data were produced by immunoSEQ multiplex PCR, yet TCRdb's version contains in-frame clones alone and is incomplete. Here the sample spans some 100,000 clones, 70% to 90% being singletons. The CDR3 extends over 12 amino acids. CDR1 and CDR2 (germline): LGHNA, YNFKEQ. Trimming took 4 bases from V and 10 from J, leaving 13 bases between them. The sample in question was peripheral blood, obtained on day 0 of AZD1222 vaccination. The rearrangement links TRBV4-2 to TRBJ1-1; no definite D call. This receptor was obtained from an adult in good health. DNA of the CDR3: TGTGCCAGCAGCCCAGAGAGGGCAGCAGCTTTCTTT. Protein: CASSPERAAAFF.